The next 21 T cell receptor beta chains were all read from a single sample in a study of cytomegalovirus exposure and HLA in healthy donors. The data were produced by immunoSEQ multiplex PCR, yet TCRdb's version contains in-frame clones alone and is incomplete. The sample carries 200,000 to 300,000 clones, 87% recorded once. The sample was PBMCs. Receptors were obtained from a man younger than 35 in good health and CMV-seronegative.

The sample holds a few counts of this clone. The V and J genes are TRBV4-1 and TRBJ1-2; D remains unclear. Germline V gene sequence: CDR1 MGHRA, CDR2 YSYEKL. The V end was cut by 4 bases, the J end by 5 bases, with 14 bases between. The length of the CDR3 is 14 residues. CDR3 sequence (DNA): TGCGCCAGCAGCCGGGGAAGCGGGAGGTATGGCTACACCTTC. This translates into CASSRGSGRYGYTF.

The genes are TRBV5-1 and TRBJ2-5; D remains unclear. Germline V gives CDR1 SGHRS, CDR2 YFSETQ. This CDR3 region has 14 residues. Trimming removed 0 bases at V and 1 base at J, with 7 bases between. The CDR3 protein is CASSLVASQETQYF. The CDR3 DNA follows: TGCGCCAGCAGCTTGGTCGCTAGCCAAGAGACCCAGTACTTC.

This chain links TRBV7-2 with TRBJ2-7; 7 nucleotides agree with TRBD2. Trimming removed 5 bases from V and 4 bases from J; junction bases left unmatched: 8. Germline V gene lookup returns CDR1 SGHTA and CDR2 FQGNSA. This CDR3 has 14 amino acids. The CDR3 coding sequence is TGTGCCAGCAGCCGTTCGAGCGGGGTTTACGAGCAGTACTTC. Protein sequence: CASSRSSGVYEQYF.

Only a few counts were recorded for this clone. This specimen includes other DNA sequences encoding the same CDR3. V gene TRBV7-2 combines with J gene TRBJ2-7; D is uncertain. The CDR3 contains 11 residues. V was cut by 4 bases and J by 2 bases, with 3 bases left in between. Germline CDR1 reads SGHTA; CDR2 reads FQGNSA. As DNA, the CDR3 is TGTGCCAGCAGCTCAGCCTACGAGCAGTACTTC. Amino acids: CASSSAYEQYF.

The V gene is TRBV25-1, the J gene TRBJ2-1; 7 nucleotides align to TRBD2. This CDR3 has 17 residues. J lost 9 bases, V lost 4 bases, and 18 bases had no gene match. CDR1 MGHDK and CDR2 SYGVNS come from the germline V gene. DNA for the CDR3: TGTGCCAGCAGTGGCGGTAAACCCCTCGGACTAGACAGTGAGCAGTTCTTC. Its protein is CASSGGKPLGLDSEQFF.

This chain uses TRBV27 with TRBJ2-1; D is uncertain. CDR1 MNHEY and CDR2 SMNVEV come from the germline V gene (reference sequence). Trimming removed 2 bases at V and 12 bases at J, with 14 bases between. This CDR3 contains 13 residues. The CDR3 nucleotides read TGTGCCAGCAGTTTACTGGCAACCGATGCGCAGTTCTTC. Protein sequence: CASSLLATDAQFF.

V gene TRBV28 combines with J gene TRBJ1-1; tentative D call: TRBD1 (5 bases). Germline V gene data show CDR1 as MDHEN and CDR2 as SYDVKM. CDR3 length equals 14 residues. Trimming took off 6 bases at V and 2 bases at J, with 13 bases between the two ends. CDR3 amino acids: CASRTESLNTEAFF. CDR3 sequence (DNA): TGTGCCAGCAGGACAGAAAGTTTAAACACTGAAGCTTTCTTT.

This sequence joins TRBV4-3 and TRBJ1-4, with D possibly TRBD1 on 5 matching bases. Germline CDR1 and CDR2: LGHNA and YSLEER. Between the trimmed V and J ends, which lost 0 bases and 7 bases, there was a span of 15 bases. The CDR3 has 16 amino acids. DNA of the CDR3: TGCGCCAGCAGCCAAGATAACCTTCAGGGAGGTGAAAAACTGTTTTTT. Amino acids: CASSQDNLQGGEKLFF.

This clone was detected many times. The chain recombines TRBV25-1 with TRBJ2-3, with 9 bases fitting TRBD1. From germline, CDR1 is MGHDK and CDR2 SYGVNS. J was trimmed by 9 bases and V by 3 bases; bases with no gene match: 7. This CDR3 spans 14 amino acids. CDR3 in DNA: TGTGCCAGCAGTGACGGGGACAGGGTGTTCACGCAGTATTTT. This codes for CASSDGDRVFTQYF.

The table lists this clone with many counts. The chain links TRBV9 to TRBJ1-2; D gene ambiguous. Trimming took 7 bases from V and 4 from J, leaving 14 bases between them. CDR3 length: 13 residues. The germline CDR1 and CDR2 sequences are SGDLS and YYNGEE. CDR3 sequence: CASQREDLYGYTF. The CDR3 bases are TGTGCCAGCCAACGAGAGGATCTCTATGGCTACACCTTC.

The genes are TRBV5-3 and TRBJ1-5; no reliable D call. Being an ORF, TRBV5-3 has a function that is uncertain. V lost 5 bases and J lost 6, with 9 bases in between. This CDR3 has 12 amino acids. The CDR3 region has the DNA TGTGCCAGAAGTGGAGGGCGTCAGCCCCAGCATTTT. Its protein product is CARSGGRQPQHF.

The V gene is TRBV29-1, the J gene TRBJ2-7, with 9 positions matching TRBD1. Germline CDR1 SQVTM, CDR2 ANQGSEA. Trimming at V came to 7 bases and at J to 4 bases, leaving 8 bases not matched to a gene. The CDR3 is 13 residues long. The chain's CDR3 is CSAKPGQGYEQYF. CDR3 DNA sequence: TGCAGCGCGAAACCCGGACAGGGGTACGAGCAGTACTTC.

The V and J genes are TRBV29-1 and TRBJ2-7; 11 bases are shared with TRBD2. The CDR3 extends over 13 amino acids. The ends lost 8 bases at V and 4 bases at J; junction bases unmatched: 7. Germline values: CDR1 SQVTM, CDR2 ANQGSEA. The CDR3 here is CSMSGTSGYEQYF. In nucleotides, the CDR3 is TGCAGCATGTCCGGGACTAGCGGTTACGAGCAGTACTTC.

The chain uses TRBV7-2 and TRBJ2-7, with TRBD1 as a possible D gene (5 bases). Between the trimmed V and J ends, which lost 2 bases and 4 bases, there was a span of 15 bases. This CDR3 is built from 15 residues. Germline V gene lookup returns CDR1 SGHTA and CDR2 FQGNSA. CDR3 DNA sequence: TGTGCCAGCAGCTTAATCGGCAGGGTTGAGTACGAGCAGTACTTC. It translates to CASSLIGRVEYEQYF.

The rearrangement uses TRBV15 and TRBJ2-1; D might be TRBD2 (6 bases). The CDR3 contains 12 residues. Germline-derived CDR1 and CDR2 are LNHNV and YYDKDF (reference sequence). V lost 0 bases, J lost 9 bases, and 6 bases lay in between. The CDR3 spells CATSREGGEQFF. The DNA for the CDR3 is TGTGCCACCAGCAGAGAGGGGGGTGAGCAGTTCTTC.

Concerning this clone itself: An end of the junction does not agree with germline; a read error may underlie this. The chain links TRBV27 to TRBJ2-4, with 8 positions matching TRBD1. Germline V CDR1 and CDR2: MNHEY, SMNVEV (reference sequence). The CDR3 has 18 residues. The CDR3 sequence: CASSPISETGAIKSIQYF. CDR3 DNA sequence: TGTGCCAGCAGTCCAATATCCGAGACAGGGGCGATCAAAAGCATTCAGTACTTC.

The chain employs TRBV5-4 and TRBJ1-6; TRBD1 aligns across 9 bases. The germline V gene encodes CDR1 SGHNT and CDR2 YYREEE (reference sequence). Trimming removed 4 bases from V and 10 bases from J; junction bases left unmatched: 9. The CDR3 loop spans 15 amino acids. DNA for the CDR3: TGTGCCAGCAGCGCCTTGACAGGGGGGAAGTCACCCCTCCACTTT. It encodes CASSALTGGKSPLHF.

This chain joins TRBV28 and TRBJ1-2, with no clear D. Trimming removed 3 bases from V and 8 bases from J, with 19 bases in between. CDR3 length equals 15 residues. Germline V lookup: CDR1 MDHEN, CDR2 SYDVKM. The CDR3 loop is CASSFTEGGLGGYTF. The CDR3 DNA is TGTGCCAGCAGTTTCACAGAGGGAGGTCTAGGAGGCTACACCTTC.

The chain is built from TRBV4-1 and TRBJ2-5, with 13 bases that match TRBD2. This CDR3 has 17 amino acids. The V segment lost 4 bases and the J segment 2 bases; nucleotides outside the gene matches: 7. Germline loops: CDR1 MGHRA, CDR2 YSYEKL. The CDR3 DNA is TGCGCCAGCAGCCCCCCGTCGGGACTAGCGGGGCAAGAGACCCAGTACTTC. Protein: CASSPPSGLAGQETQYF.

This clone was found once. V usage is TRBV7-2 and J usage is TRBJ2-7, with 10 bases fitting TRBD1. V lost 6 bases and J lost 6; bases outside the gene matches: 8. The CDR3 covers 14 residues. Germline assignment: CDR1 SGHTA and CDR2 FQGNSA. CDR3 bases: TGTGCCAGCAGACTTGGGGGACAGGGGACCGAGCAGTACTTC. Translated, it gives CASRLGGQGTEQYF.

This clone appeared a single time. This chain connects TRBV15 to TRBJ1-3; D gene ambiguous. Trimming removed 0 bases at V and 0 bases at J, with 9 bases between. Germline V gives CDR1 LNHNV, CDR2 YYDKDF (reference sequence). The CDR3 runs 16 residues. CDR3 in DNA: TGTGCCACCAGCAGAGATCGGGTCATCTCTGGAAACACCATATATTTT. Its protein is CATSRDRVISGNTIYF. Full variable domain (outside the CDR3, taken from reference TRBV15 and TRBJ1-3): DAMVIQNPRYQVTQFGKPVTLSCSQTLNHNVMYWYQQKSSQAPKLLFHYYDKDFNNEADTPDNFQSRRPNTSFCFLDIRSPGLGDTAMYLCATSRDRVISGNTIYFGEGSWLTVV.